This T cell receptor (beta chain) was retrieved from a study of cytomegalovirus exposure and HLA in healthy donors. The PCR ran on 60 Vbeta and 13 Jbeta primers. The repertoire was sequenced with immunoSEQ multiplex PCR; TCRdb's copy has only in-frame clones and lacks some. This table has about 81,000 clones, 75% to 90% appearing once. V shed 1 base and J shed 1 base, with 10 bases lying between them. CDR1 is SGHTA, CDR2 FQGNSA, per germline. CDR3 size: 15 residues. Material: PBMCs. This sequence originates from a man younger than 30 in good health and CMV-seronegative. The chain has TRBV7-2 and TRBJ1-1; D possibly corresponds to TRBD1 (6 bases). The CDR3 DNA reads TGTGCCAGCAGCTTAGAGGGGACAAAGAACACTGAAGCTTTCTTT. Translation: CASSLEGTKNTEAFF.